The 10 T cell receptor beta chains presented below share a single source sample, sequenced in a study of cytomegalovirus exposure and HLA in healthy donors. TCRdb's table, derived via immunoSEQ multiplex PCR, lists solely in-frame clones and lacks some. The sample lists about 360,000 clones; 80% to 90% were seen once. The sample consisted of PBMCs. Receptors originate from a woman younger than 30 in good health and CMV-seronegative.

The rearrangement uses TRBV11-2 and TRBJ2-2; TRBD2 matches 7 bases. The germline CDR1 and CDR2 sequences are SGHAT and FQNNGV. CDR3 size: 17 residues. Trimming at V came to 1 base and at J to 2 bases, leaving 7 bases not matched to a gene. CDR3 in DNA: TGTGCCAGCAGCTTAGCCGGGCTAGCGGCAAACACCGGGGAGCTGTTTTTT. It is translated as CASSLAGLAANTGELFF.

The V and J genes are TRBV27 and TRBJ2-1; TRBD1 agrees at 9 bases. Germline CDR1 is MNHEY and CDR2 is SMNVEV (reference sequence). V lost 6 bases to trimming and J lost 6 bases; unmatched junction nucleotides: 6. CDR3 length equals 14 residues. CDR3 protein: CASRGTGNGNEQFF. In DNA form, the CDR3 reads TGTGCCAGCAGAGGGACAGGGAATGGCAATGAGCAGTTCTTC.

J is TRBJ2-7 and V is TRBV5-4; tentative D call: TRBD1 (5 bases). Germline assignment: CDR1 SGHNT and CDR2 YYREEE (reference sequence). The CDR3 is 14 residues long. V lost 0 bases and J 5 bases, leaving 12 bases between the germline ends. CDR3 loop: CASSLGTKGDEQYF. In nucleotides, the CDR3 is TGTGCCAGCAGCTTGGGGACAAAAGGGGACGAGCAGTACTTC.

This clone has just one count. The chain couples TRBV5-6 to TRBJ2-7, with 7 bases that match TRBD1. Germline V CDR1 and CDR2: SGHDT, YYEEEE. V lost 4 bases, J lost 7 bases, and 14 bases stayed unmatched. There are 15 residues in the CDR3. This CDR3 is CASSPQGEWVGEQYF. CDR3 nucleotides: TGTGCCAGCAGCCCTCAGGGGGAGTGGGTTGGGGAGCAGTACTTC.

The CDR3 DNA is TGCGCCAGCAGCTTTAGTCCAAATGAGCAGTTCTTC. Amino acid sequence: CASSFSPNEQFF. V is TRBV5-1 and J is TRBJ2-1, with D unclear. This CDR3 is built from 12 residues. Trimming stripped 2 bases from V and 7 bases from J, with 7 bases between. Germline V CDR1 and CDR2: SGHRS, YFSETQ.

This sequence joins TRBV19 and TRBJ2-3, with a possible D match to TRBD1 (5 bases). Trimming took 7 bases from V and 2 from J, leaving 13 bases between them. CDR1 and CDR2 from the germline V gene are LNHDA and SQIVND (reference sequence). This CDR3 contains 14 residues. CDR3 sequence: CASTPGAATDTQYF. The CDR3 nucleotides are TGTGCCAGTACCCCTGGGGCTGCCACAGATACGCAGTATTTT.

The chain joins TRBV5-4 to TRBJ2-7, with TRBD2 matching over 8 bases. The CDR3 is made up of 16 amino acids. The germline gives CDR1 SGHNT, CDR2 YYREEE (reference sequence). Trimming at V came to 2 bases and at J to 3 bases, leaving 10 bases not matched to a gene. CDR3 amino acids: CASSFYGGALYYEQYF. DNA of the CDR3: TGTGCCAGCAGCTTTTACGGGGGGGCCCTCTACTACGAGCAGTACTTC. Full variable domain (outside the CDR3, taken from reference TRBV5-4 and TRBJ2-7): ETGVTQSPTHLIKTRGQQVTLRCSSQSGHNTVSWYQQALGQGPQFIFQYYREEENGRGNFPPRFSGLQFPNYSSELNVNALELDDSALYLCASSFYGGALYYEQYFGPGTRLTVT.

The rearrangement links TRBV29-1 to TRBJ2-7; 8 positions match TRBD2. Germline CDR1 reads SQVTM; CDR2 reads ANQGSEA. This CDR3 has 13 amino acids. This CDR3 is CRKVPGLDYEQYF. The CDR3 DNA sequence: TGCAGAAAAGTCCCGGGACTAGATTACGAGCAGTACTTC.

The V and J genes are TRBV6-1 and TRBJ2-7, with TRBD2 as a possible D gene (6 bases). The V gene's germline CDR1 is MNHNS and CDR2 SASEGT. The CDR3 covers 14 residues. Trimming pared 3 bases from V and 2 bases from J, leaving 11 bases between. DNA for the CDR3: TGTGCCAGCAGTGAGCGGGACGGGCCCTACGAGCAGTACTTC. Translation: CASSERDGPYEQYF.

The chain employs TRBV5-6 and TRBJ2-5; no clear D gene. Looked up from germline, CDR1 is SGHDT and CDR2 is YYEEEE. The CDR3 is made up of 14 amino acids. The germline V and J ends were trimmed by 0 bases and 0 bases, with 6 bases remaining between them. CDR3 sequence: CASSLVADQETQYF. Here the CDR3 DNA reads TGTGCCAGCAGCTTGGTGGCGGACCAAGAGACCCAGTACTTC.